The T cell receptor (beta chain) under discussion was sequenced for a study of blood T cell repertoires in COVID-19. CDR3 length: 15 residues. The V gene's germline CDR1 is KGHSH and CDR2 LQKENI. V gave up 3 bases and J gave up 1 base, with 12 bases separating them. The cohort comprised adults aged 18 to 89 years residing in about two dozen US areas. The study counted Cohort 3 donors as recovered given two negative PCRs, clearance, or symptom resolution. Sequencing was performed with immunoSEQ multiplex PCR; in TCRdb, only in-frame clones are kept and a portion is missing. The data show around 200,000 clones, roughly 85% seen once.

The TCR sequence derives from a middle-aged man who had recovered from COVID-19. The rearrangement uses TRBV18 and TRBJ1-1; no clear D. Sequencing was carried out using PBMCs or T cells enriched from blood (not recorded which). The CDR3 region has the DNA TGTGCCAGCTCACCCCCGGGAGGGAAGAACACTGAAGCTTTCTTT. Translating it yields CASSPPGGKNTEAFF.